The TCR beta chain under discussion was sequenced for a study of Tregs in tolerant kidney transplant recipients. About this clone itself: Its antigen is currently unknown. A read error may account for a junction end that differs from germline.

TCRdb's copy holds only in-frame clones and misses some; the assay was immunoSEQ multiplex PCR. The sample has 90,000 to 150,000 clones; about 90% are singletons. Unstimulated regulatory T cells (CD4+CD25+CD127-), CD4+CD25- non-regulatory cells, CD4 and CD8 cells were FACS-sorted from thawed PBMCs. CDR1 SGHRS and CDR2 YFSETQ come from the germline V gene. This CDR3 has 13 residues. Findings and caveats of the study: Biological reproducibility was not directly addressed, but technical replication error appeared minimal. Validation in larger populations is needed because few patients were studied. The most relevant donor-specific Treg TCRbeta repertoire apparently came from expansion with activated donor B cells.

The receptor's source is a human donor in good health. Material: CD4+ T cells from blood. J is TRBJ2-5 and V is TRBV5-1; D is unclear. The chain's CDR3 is CASTLDAQETQYF. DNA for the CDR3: TGCGCCAGCACCTTGGACGCTCAAGAGACCCAGTACTTC.